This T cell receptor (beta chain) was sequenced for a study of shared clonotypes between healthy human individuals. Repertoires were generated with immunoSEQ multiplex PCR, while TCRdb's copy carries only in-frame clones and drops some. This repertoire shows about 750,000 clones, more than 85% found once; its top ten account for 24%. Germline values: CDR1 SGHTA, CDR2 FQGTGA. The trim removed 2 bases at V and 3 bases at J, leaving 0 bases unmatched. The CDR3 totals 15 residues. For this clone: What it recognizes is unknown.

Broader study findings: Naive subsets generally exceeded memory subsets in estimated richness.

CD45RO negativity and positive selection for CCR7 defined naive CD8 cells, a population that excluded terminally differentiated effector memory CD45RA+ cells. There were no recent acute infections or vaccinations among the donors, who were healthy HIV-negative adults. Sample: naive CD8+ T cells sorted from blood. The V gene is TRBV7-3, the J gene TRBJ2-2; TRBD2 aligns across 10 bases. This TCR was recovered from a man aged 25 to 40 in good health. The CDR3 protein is CASSLLAGDTGELFF. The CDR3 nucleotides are TGTGCCAGCAGCTTACTAGCGGGAGACACCGGGGAGCTGTTTTTT.